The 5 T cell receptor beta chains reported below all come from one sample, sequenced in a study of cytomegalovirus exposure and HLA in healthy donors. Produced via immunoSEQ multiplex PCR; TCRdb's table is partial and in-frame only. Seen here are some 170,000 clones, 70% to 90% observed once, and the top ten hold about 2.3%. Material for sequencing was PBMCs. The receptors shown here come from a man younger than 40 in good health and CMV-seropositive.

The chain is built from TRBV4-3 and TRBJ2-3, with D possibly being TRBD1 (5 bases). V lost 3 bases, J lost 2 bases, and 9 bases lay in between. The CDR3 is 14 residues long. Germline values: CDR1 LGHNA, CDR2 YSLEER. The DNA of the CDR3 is TGCGCCAGCAGCCAGGACGGACACACAGATACGCAGTATTTT. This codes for CASSQDGHTDTQYF.

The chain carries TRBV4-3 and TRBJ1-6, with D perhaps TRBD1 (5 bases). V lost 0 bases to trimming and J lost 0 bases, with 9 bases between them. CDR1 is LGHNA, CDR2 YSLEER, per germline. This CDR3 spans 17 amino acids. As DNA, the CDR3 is TGCGCCAGCAGCCAAGATCGCACAGGCTCCTATAATTCACCCCTCCACTTT. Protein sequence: CASSQDRTGSYNSPLHF.

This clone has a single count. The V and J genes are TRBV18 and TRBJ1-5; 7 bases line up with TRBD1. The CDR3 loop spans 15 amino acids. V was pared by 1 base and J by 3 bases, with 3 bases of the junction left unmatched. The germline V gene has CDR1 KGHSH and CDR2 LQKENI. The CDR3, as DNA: TGTGCCAGCTCACCACGGGACAGCTCCAATCAGCCCCAGCATTTT. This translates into CASSPRDSSNQPQHF.

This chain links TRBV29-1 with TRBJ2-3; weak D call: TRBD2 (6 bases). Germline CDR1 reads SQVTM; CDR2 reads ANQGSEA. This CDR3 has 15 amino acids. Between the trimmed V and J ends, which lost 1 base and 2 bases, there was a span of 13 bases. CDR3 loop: CSVEGRRGFTDTQYF. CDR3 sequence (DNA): TGCAGCGTTGAAGGTAGGAGGGGATTCACAGATACGCAGTATTTT.

The CDR3 coding sequence is TGCGCCAGCAGCTTGGGTACAGGGTCGGGATTGAACACTGAAGCTTTCTTT. Protein: CASSLGTGSGLNTEAFF. V is TRBV5-1 and J is TRBJ1-1, with D perhaps TRBD1 (6 bases). The germline V and J ends were trimmed by 0 bases and 0 bases, with 15 bases remaining between them. CDR1 is SGHRS and CDR2 is YFSETQ in the germline V gene. The CDR3 is 17 amino acids.